This entry lists 30 T cell receptor beta chains sequenced from one sample in a study of beta chain features in type 1 diabetes. General study findings and limits: Within each of all four CD4+ subsets, Type 1 diabetes patients had TCRB CDR3s that were moderately but significantly shorter.

TCRB transcripts that were expressed got sequenced, as all of the isolated RNA had been reverse transcribed. Data came from immunoSEQ multiplex PCR; TCRdb stores just in-frame clones and leaves some out. The table has about 160,000 clones, roughly 59% seen once. Their antigens remain unidentified. Material: naive CD4+ T cells from blood. These receptors came from a man aged 25-40 years with type 1 diabetes.

The chain uses TRBV6-5 and TRBJ2-5; perhaps TRBD2 as D (5 bases). This CDR3 region has 11 residues. Germline V lookup: CDR1 MNHEY, CDR2 SVGAGI. Trimming took off 4 bases at V and 5 bases at J, with 5 bases between the two ends. In nucleotides, the CDR3 is TGTGCCAGCAGTTCGGGGGAGACCCAGTACTTC. It is translated as CASSSGETQYF.

As concerns this clone: A junction boundary mismatches the germline segment, possibly from a read error. This chain joins TRBV7-9 and TRBJ2-3, with D unresolved. The CDR3 consists of 14 residues. Germline values: CDR1 SEHNR, CDR2 FQNEAQ (reference sequence). DNA for the CDR3: TGTGCCAGCAGCTTAGGTAGTAGCAGAGATACGCAGTATTTT. This codes for CASSLGSSRDTQYF.

The V and J genes are TRBV18 and TRBJ2-7, with a tentative D call TRBD2 (5 bases). This CDR3 contains 14 residues. Germline V lookup: CDR1 KGHSH, CDR2 LQKENI. Trimming left V 1 base short and J 0 bases short, with 7 bases between. The CDR3 region is CASSPLEGSYEQYF. The CDR3 DNA follows: TGTGCCAGCTCACCACTTGAGGGCTCCTACGAGCAGTACTTC.

The chain is built from TRBV12-5 and TRBJ2-5; D possibly matches TRBD1 or TRBD2 (5 bases each). V lost 3 bases and J 4 bases, leaving 15 bases between the germline ends. This CDR3 spans 15 amino acids. Looked up from germline, CDR1 is LGHNT and CDR2 is FRNRAP. CDR3 sequence: CASGFGRDDGETQYF. The CDR3 DNA follows: TGTGCTAGTGGTTTCGGCAGGGACGATGGAGAGACCCAGTACTTC.

The chain links TRBV9 to TRBJ2-4; D is possibly TRBD1 (5 bases). The germline CDR1 and CDR2 sequences are SGDLS and YYNGEE. V was cut by 0 bases and J by 8 bases, with 12 bases left in between. There are 14 residues in the CDR3. CDR3 DNA: TGTGCCAGCAGCGTAGGGGGCCCAGGGCACATTCAGTACTTC. Its translation is CASSVGGPGHIQYF.

This clone was observed a handful of times. The chain links TRBV10-3 to TRBJ2-7; D unresolved. The germline V and J ends were trimmed by 2 bases and 5 bases, with 13 bases remaining between them. CDR1 is ENHRY, CDR2 SYGVKD, per germline. The length of the CDR3 is 14 residues. CDR3 in DNA: TGTGCCATCAGTGAGCGTCAGGCTTTTCACGAGCAGTACTTC. Translating it yields CAISERQAFHEQYF.

This chain links TRBV27 with TRBJ2-1; 14 positions match TRBD2. V was clipped by 5 bases and J by 10 bases; unmatched bases: 13. CDR1 is MNHEY, CDR2 SMNVEV, per germline (reference sequence). CDR3 length: 17 amino acids. CDR3 in amino acids: CASSPRQTSGGAMEQFF. The DNA for the CDR3 is TGTGCCAGCAGTCCCCGCCAGACTAGCGGGGGGGCGATGGAGCAGTTCTTC.

V gene TRBV29-1 combines with J gene TRBJ2-3; D is possibly TRBD2 (5 bases). The germline V gene has CDR1 SQVTM and CDR2 ANQGSEA. This CDR3 region has 15 residues. The germline V and J ends were trimmed by 0 bases and 3 bases, with 13 bases remaining between them. The CDR3 spells CSVEDYRTGTDTQYF. CDR3 DNA sequence: TGCAGCGTTGAAGATTACCGAACGGGGACAGATACGCAGTATTTT.

This chain connects TRBV7-2 to TRBJ2-3; 9 positions agree with TRBD2. J lost 4 bases, V lost 5 bases, and 7 bases had no gene match. In germline, CDR1 is SGHTA, CDR2 FQGNSA. The CDR3 sequence is 15 residues long. Here the CDR3 reads CASSRPSGGPDTQYF. Written as DNA, the CDR3 is TGTGCCAGCAGCCGCCCAAGCGGGGGGCCAGATACGCAGTATTTT. Full variable domain (missing parts from reference TRBV7-2 and TRBJ2-3): GAGVSQSPSNKVTEKGKDVELRCDPISGHTALYWYRQSLGQGLEFLIYFQGNSAPDKSGLPSDRFSAERTGGSVSTLTIQRTQQEDSAVYLCASSRPSGGPDTQYFGPGTRLTVL.

V gene TRBV29-1 combines with J gene TRBJ2-7; weak D call: TRBD2 (6 bases). The CDR3 length is 14 residues. Per germline, CDR1 SQVTM and CDR2 ANQGSEA. The V and J ends lost 6 bases and 2 bases respectively, with 17 bases between them. CDR3 in amino acids: CSVVLGGSPYEQYF. CDR3 in DNA: TGCAGCGTCGTCTTGGGAGGCAGTCCCTACGAGCAGTACTTC.

The CDR3 nucleotides are TGTGCCTGGGTCGGACAGATATTTAACTATGGCTACACCTTC. Translation: CAWVGQIFNYGYTF. The chain recombines TRBV30 with TRBJ1-2; TRBD1 might be the D (6 bases). V was clipped by 5 bases and J by 1 base, with 14 bases between them. The length of the CDR3 is 14 residues. The germline CDR1 and CDR2 sequences are GTSNPN and SVGIG (reference sequence).

This clone appeared a few times. This rearrangement joins TRBV14 to TRBJ2-1; tentatively, D is TRBD1 or TRBD2 (5 bases each). Per the germline V gene, CDR1 is SGHDN and CDR2 is FVKESK. The V and J ends lost 6 bases and 6 bases respectively, with 18 bases between them. This CDR3 comprises 15 residues. CDR3: CASSRDPLRFNEQFF. Here the CDR3 DNA reads TGTGCCAGCAGTCGGGACCCACTTCGATTCAATGAGCAGTTCTTC.

This clone was seen just once. This chain links TRBV4-3 with TRBJ2-3; no firm D call. V dropped 4 bases and J dropped 2 bases, with 10 bases sitting between them. Germline V CDR1 and CDR2: LGHNA, YSLEER. The CDR3 spans 14 residues. Here the CDR3 reads CASSPTDDTDTQYF. The CDR3 bases are TGCGCCAGCAGCCCAACGGATGACACAGATACGCAGTATTTT.

The V call is TRBV10-3, the J call TRBJ2-2; no reliable D call. Germline V gene lookup returns CDR1 ENHRY and CDR2 SYGVKD. The CDR3 consists of 14 residues. The ends were cut back, 4 bases at V and 4 bases at J, with 10 bases in the middle. The CDR3 spells CAISGESFTGELFF. The CDR3 nucleotides read TGTGCCATCAGTGGTGAATCGTTCACCGGGGAGCTGTTTTTT.

The chain couples TRBV12-5 to TRBJ2-1; 12 positions match TRBD2. Germline-derived CDR1 and CDR2 are LGHNT and FRNRAP. Trimming at V came to 1 base and at J to 7 bases, leaving 8 bases not matched to a gene. The CDR3 length is 17 residues. CDR3 loop: CASGLALTSGGWNEQFF. For the CDR3, the DNA is TGTGCTAGTGGTTTGGCACTGACTAGCGGGGGATGGAATGAGCAGTTCTTC.

CDR3 sequence (DNA): TGTGCCAGCAGCCTCCAGGGCAACACAGATACGCAGTATTTT. This gives the protein CASSLQGNTDTQYF. The J gene is TRBJ2-3, the V gene TRBV7-9; a possible D gene is TRBD1 (5 bases). Between the trimmed V and J ends, which lost 5 bases and 2 bases, there was a span of 11 bases. CDR1 and CDR2 (germline): SEHNR, FQNEAQ (reference sequence). The length of the CDR3 is 14 residues.

V usage is TRBV25-1 and J usage is TRBJ2-3, with D possibly TRBD2 on 6 matching bases. V gave up 3 bases and J gave up 2 bases, with 12 bases separating them. CDR3 size: 15 residues. Germline lookup yields CDR1 MGHDK and CDR2 SYGVNS. The CDR3 coding sequence is TGTGCCAGCAGTGAGCCGGGGGTGTTCACAGATACGCAGTATTTT. This codes for CASSEPGVFTDTQYF.

This chain joins TRBV30 and TRBJ2-7; D remains unclear. CDR3 length: 13 residues. Germline V gene data show CDR1 as GTSNPN and CDR2 as SVGIG (reference sequence). V lost 2 bases, J lost 2 bases, and 10 bases lay in between. CDR3 protein: CAWSRIQPYEQYF. CDR3 coding DNA: TGTGCCTGGAGTAGAATACAGCCCTACGAGCAGTACTTC.

The V call is TRBV29-1, the J call TRBJ2-3; D gene unclear. Trimming left V 4 bases short and J 4 bases short, with 3 bases between. Per the germline V gene, CDR1 is SQVTM and CDR2 is ANQGSEA. There are 10 residues in the CDR3. The DNA for the CDR3 is TGCAGCGTTGTTGCAGATACGCAGTATTTT. Translation: CSVVADTQYF.

The genes are TRBV7-9 and TRBJ2-5; either TRBD1 or TRBD2 may supply D (5 bases each). This CDR3 is 13 amino acids long. The germline V gene has CDR1 SEHNR and CDR2 FQNEAQ (reference sequence). Trimming pared 10 bases from V and 5 bases from J, leaving 17 bases between. CDR3 loop: CATEGTFGETQYF. The CDR3 DNA is TGTGCCACCGAGGGGACCTTCGGGGAGACCCAGTACTTC.

CDR3 region: CASSLLGNTDTQYF. The CDR3 DNA follows: TGTGCCAGCAGCTTGTTAGGAAATACAGATACGCAGTATTTT. V is TRBV13 and J is TRBJ2-3; D is undetermined. Germline loops: CDR1 PRHDT, CDR2 FYEKMQ (reference sequence). The CDR3 consists of 14 residues. V was shortened by 3 bases and J by 3 bases, with 10 bases between the two germline ends.

This clone was seen only a few times. The rearrangement links TRBV30 to TRBJ1-4; no definite D call. Germline V gene sequence: CDR1 GTSNPN, CDR2 SVGIG (reference sequence). The CDR3 is made up of 12 amino acids. The V and J ends lost 3 bases and 13 bases respectively, with 15 bases between them. CDR3 nucleotides: TGTGCCTGGAGCCGACTTAATGAAGGACTGTTTTTT. Translation: CAWSRLNEGLFF.

The rearrangement uses TRBV29-1 and TRBJ1-2; D unclear. The germline V gene has CDR1 SQVTM and CDR2 ANQGSEA. The CDR3 is made up of 14 amino acids. V was clipped by 1 base and J by 3 bases, with 12 bases between them. The DNA of the CDR3 is TGCAGCGTTGAAGTGGTGGCGCCGGACTATGGCTACACCTTC. It is translated as CSVEVVAPDYGYTF. Drawing the rest from reference TRBV29-1 and TRBJ1-2, the complete variable domain is SAVISQKPSRDICQRGTSLTIQCQVDSQVTMMFWYRQQPGQSLTLIATANQGSEATYESGFVIDKFPISRPNLTFSTLTVSNMSPEDSSIYLCSVEVVAPDYGYTFGSGTRLTVV.

The chain recombines TRBV4-1 with TRBJ2-2; no definite D call. V dropped 4 bases and J dropped 2 bases, with 8 bases sitting between them. This CDR3 contains 14 residues. Per germline, CDR1 MGHRA and CDR2 YSYEKL. The CDR3 region is CASSLQENTGELFF. CDR3 nucleotide sequence: TGCGCCAGCAGCCTCCAGGAAAACACCGGGGAGCTGTTTTTT.

The rearrangement links TRBV29-1 to TRBJ2-3, with 7 nucleotides matching TRBD1. Germline-derived CDR1 and CDR2 are SQVTM and ANQGSEA. V was pared by 3 bases and J by 0 bases, with 9 bases of the junction left unmatched. The CDR3 contains 16 residues. The CDR3 reads CSVDDRAERSTDTQYF. CDR3 DNA sequence: TGCAGCGTTGACGACAGGGCGGAACGTAGCACAGATACGCAGTATTTT.

This clone has just one count. This chain links TRBV13 with TRBJ2-1; 8 nucleotides match TRBD2. The CDR3 has 17 amino acids. Germline V gives CDR1 PRHDT, CDR2 FYEKMQ (reference sequence). V was clipped by 4 bases and J by 0 bases; unmatched bases: 8. CDR3 coding DNA: TGTGCCAGCAGCTCCCGGGTAGCGGGGAGCTCCTACAATGAGCAGTTCTTC. This encodes CASSSRVAGSSYNEQFF.

This clone has a handful of counts. The J gene is TRBJ2-3, the V gene TRBV28; D is perhaps TRBD1 (5 bases). The V and J ends lost 5 bases and 7 bases respectively, with 10 bases between them. The CDR3 consists of 12 residues. Germline V gene lookup returns CDR1 MDHEN and CDR2 SYDVKM. The CDR3 coding sequence is TGTGCCAGCAGTACTGTGGGGCATACGCAGTATTTT. This translates into CASSTVGHTQYF.

This clone was counted once. V usage is TRBV29-1 and J usage is TRBJ2-2, with 8 bases lining up with TRBD1. CDR1 and CDR2 from the germline V gene are SQVTM and ANQGSEA. The CDR3 is 15 residues long. J lost 7 bases, V lost 5 bases, and 12 bases had no gene match. The CDR3: CSVTPGGAWSGELFF. The CDR3 nucleotides read TGCAGCGTTACCCCAGGGGGCGCATGGAGCGGGGAGCTGTTTTTT.

This rearrangement joins TRBV21-1 to TRBJ1-2; TRBD1 is the table's D call, not checked against the DNA. TRBV21-1 is listed as a pseudogene. This CDR3 spans 12 amino acids. In DNA form, the CDR3 reads TGTGCCAGCAGGGAGTCAGGGCCAAGCTACACCTTC. It codes for CASRESGPSYTF.

CDR3 in amino acids: CSVSKTGADGYTF. The CDR3 bases are TGCAGCGTGTCGAAGACAGGGGCTGATGGCTACACCTTC. This sequence joins TRBV29-1 and TRBJ1-2; 8 bases are a match to TRBD1. Germline trimming cut 6 bases from V and 6 bases from J; bases unmatched to any gene: 9. Germline V gene lookup returns CDR1 SQVTM and CDR2 ANQGSEA. This CDR3 has 13 residues.